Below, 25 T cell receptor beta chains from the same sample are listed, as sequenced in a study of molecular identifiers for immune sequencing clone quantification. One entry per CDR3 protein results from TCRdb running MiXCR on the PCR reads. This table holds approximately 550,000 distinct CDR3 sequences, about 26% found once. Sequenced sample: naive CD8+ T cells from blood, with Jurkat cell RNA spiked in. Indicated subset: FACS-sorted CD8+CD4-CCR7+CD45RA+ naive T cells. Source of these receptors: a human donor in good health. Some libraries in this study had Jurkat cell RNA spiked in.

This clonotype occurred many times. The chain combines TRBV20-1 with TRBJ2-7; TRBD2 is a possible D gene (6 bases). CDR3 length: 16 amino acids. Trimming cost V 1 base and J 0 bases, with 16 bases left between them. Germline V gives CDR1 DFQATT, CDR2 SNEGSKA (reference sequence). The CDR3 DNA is TGCAGTGCTAGAGTACGATCCAGCGGGTACTCCTACGAGCAGTACTTC. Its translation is CSARVRSSGYSYEQYF.

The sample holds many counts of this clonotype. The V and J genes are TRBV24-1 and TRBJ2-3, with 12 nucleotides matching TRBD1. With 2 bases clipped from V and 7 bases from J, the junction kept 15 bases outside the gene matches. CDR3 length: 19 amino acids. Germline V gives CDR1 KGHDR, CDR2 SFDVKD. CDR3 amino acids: CATSDWGTGGDSRSHTQYF. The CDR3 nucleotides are TGTGCCACCAGTGATTGGGGGACAGGGGGCGACAGTAGAAGTCATACGCAGTATTTT.

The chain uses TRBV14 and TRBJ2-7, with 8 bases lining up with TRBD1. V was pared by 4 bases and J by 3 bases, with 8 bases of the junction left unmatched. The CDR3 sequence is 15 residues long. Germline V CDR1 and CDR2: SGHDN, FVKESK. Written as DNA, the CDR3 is TGTGCCAGCAGCCCTTTATCGACAGGGGACTACGAGCAGTACTTC. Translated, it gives CASSPLSTGDYEQYF.

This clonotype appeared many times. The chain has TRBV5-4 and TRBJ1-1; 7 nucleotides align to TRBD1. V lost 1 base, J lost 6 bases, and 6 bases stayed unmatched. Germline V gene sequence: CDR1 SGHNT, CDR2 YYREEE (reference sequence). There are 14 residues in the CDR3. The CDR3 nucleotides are TGTGCCAGCAGCTTGCCGACAGGGTACTCTGAAGCTTTCTTT. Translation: CASSLPTGYSEAFF.

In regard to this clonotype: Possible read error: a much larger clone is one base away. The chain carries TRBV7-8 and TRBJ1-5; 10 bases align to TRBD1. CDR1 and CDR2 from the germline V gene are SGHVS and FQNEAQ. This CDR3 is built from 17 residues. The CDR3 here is CASSPGTGVLSNQTQHF. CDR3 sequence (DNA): TGTGCCAGCAGCCCAGGGACAGGGGTACTTAGCAATCAGACCCAGCATTTT.

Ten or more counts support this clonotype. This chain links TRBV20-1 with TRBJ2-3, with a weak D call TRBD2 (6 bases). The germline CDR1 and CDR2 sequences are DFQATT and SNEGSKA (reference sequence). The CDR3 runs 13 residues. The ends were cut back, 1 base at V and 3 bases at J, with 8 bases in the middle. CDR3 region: CSARGRGTDTQYF. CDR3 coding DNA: TGCAGTGCTAGAGGCCGGGGGACAGATACGCAGTATTTT.

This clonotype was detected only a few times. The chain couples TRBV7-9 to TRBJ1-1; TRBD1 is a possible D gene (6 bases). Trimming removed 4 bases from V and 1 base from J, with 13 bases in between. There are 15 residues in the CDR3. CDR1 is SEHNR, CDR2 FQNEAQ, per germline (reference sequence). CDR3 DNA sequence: TGTGCCAGCAGCTCCGCGGCGACAGGGAACACTGAAGCTTTCTTT. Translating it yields CASSSAATGNTEAFF.

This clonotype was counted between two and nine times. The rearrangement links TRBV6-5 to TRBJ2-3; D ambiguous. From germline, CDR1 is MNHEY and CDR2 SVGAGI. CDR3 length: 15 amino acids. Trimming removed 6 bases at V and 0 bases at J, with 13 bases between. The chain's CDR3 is CASSPRVRSTDTQYF. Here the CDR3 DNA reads TGTGCCAGCAGCCCCCGAGTGCGGAGCACAGATACGCAGTATTTT.

CDR3 bases: TGTGCCAGCAGCGGGGGGGGCGAGCAGTACTTC. Encoded protein: CASSGGGEQYF. The rearrangement uses TRBV6-2 or TRBV6-3 and TRBJ2-7; 8 nucleotides match TRBD2. The germline V gene encodes CDR1 MNHEY and CDR2 SVGEGT. Unmatched junction bases numbered 1, after V lost 6 bases and J lost 6 bases. The CDR3 is 11 residues long.

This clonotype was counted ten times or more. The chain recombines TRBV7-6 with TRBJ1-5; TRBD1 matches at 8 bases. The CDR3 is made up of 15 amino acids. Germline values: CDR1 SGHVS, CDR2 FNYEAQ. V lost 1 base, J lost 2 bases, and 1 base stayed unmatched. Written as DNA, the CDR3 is TGTGCCAGCAGCTTAGAGGACAGGGGCAATCAGCCCCAGCATTTT. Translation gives CASSLEDRGNQPQHF.

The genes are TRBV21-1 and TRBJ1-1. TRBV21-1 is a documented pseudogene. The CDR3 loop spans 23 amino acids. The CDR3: CASSPDKHSCKVPVTGTNTEAFF. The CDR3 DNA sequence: TGTGCCAGCAGCCCGGACAAGCACTCTTGTAAGGTTCCGGTAACGGGTACGAACACTGAAGCTTTCTTT.

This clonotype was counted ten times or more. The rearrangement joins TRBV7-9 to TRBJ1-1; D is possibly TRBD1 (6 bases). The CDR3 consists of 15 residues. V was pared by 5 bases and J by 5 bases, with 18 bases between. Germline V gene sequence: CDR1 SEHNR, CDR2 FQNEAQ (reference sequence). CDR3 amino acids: CASSTRQDASTEAFF. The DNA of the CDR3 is TGTGCCAGCAGCACAAGACAGGATGCCTCGACTGAAGCTTTCTTT. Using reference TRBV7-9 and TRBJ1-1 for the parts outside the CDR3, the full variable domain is DTGVSQNPRHKITKRGQNVTFRCDPISEHNRLYWYRQTLGQGPEFLTYFQNEAQLEKSRLLSDRFSAERPKGSFSTLEIQRTEQGDSAMYLCASSTRQDASTEAFFGQGTRLTVV.

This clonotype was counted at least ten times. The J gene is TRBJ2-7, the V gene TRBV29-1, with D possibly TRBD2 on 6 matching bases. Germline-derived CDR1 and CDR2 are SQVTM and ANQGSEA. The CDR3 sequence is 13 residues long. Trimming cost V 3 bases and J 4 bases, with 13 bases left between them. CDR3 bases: TGCAGCGTTGACCCCACAGGAGGGTACGAGCAGTACTTC. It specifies CSVDPTGGYEQYF.

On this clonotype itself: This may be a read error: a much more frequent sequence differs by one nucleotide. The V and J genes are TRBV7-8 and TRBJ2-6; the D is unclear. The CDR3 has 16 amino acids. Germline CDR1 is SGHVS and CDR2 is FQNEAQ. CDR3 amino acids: CGSSLHPSSGANVLTF. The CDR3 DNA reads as TGTGGCAGCAGCTTACACCCGAGCTCTGGGGCCAACGTCCTGACTTTC.

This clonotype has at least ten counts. The CDR3 nucleotides read TGCGCCAGCAGCCTAAGCCAAGAGACCCAGTACTTC. Translation: CASSLSQETQYF. The chain is built from TRBV4-1 and TRBJ2-5; the D is unclear. The length of the CDR3 is 12 residues. The V and J ends lost 4 bases and 1 base respectively, with 4 bases between them. The germline gives CDR1 MGHRA, CDR2 YSYEKL.

In nucleotides, the CDR3 is TGCGCCAGCAGCCTCAAAAGCACAGATACGCAGTATTTT. This gives the protein CASSLKSTDTQYF. This chain joins TRBV4-1 and TRBJ2-3; D remains unclear. V shed 4 bases and J shed 0 bases, with 5 bases lying between them. Germline assignment: CDR1 MGHRA and CDR2 YSYEKL. The CDR3 runs to 13 residues.

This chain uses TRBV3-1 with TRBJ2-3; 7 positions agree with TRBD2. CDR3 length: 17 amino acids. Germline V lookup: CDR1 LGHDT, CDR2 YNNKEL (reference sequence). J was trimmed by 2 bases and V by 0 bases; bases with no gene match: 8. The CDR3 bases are TGTGCCAGCAGCCAAGATCCCACGGGACTAACCACAGATACGCAGTATTTT. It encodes CASSQDPTGLTTDTQYF.

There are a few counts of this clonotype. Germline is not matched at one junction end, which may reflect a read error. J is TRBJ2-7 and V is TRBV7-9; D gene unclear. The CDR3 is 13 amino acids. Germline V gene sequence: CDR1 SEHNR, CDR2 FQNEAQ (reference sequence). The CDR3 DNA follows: TGTGCCAGCAGCCTAGAGTCGGCGGACGAGCAGTATTTC. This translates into CASSLESADEQYF.

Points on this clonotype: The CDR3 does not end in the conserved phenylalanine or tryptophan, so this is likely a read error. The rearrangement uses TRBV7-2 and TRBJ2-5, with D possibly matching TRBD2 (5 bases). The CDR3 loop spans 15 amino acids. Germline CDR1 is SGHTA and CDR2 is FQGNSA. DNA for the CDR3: TGTGCCAACAGCTTAGATTATAGCGTCGTGTGGGCCCAGTACTTA. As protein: CANSLDYSVVWAQYL.

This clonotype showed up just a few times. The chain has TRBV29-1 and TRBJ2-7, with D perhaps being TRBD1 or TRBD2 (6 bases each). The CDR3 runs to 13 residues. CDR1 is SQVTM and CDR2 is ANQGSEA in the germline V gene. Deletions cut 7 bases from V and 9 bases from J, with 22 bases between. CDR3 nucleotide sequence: TGCAGCGCCGAGGGGGGAAGTAGGGGGGCGCAGTACTTC. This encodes CSAEGGSRGAQYF.

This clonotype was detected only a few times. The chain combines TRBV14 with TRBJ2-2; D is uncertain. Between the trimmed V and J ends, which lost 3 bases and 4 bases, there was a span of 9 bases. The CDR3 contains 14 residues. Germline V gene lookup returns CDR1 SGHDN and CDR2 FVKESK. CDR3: CASSQIATTGELFF. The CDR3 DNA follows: TGTGCCAGCAGCCAGATTGCGACCACCGGGGAGCTGTTTTTT.

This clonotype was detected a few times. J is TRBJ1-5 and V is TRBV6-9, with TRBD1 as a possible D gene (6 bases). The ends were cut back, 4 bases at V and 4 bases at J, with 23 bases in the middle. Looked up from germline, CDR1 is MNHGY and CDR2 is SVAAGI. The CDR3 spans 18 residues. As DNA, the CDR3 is TGTGCCAGCAGTTTTAAGGACAGCAACGCCGACAGTAATCAGCCCCAGCATTTT. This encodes CASSFKDSNADSNQPQHF.

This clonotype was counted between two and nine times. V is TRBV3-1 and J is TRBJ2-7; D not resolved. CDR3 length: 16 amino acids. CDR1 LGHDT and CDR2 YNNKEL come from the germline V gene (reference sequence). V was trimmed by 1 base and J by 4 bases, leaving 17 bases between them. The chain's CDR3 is CASSQGPQALSYEQYF. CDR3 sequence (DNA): TGTGCCAGCAGCCAAGGGCCCCAGGCCCTATCATACGAGCAGTACTTC.

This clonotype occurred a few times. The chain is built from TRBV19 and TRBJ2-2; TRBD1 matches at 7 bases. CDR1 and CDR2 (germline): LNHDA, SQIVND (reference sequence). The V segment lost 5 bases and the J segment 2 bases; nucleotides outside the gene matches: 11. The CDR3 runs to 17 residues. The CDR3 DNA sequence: TGTGCCAGTAGTTCAGGGACAGTAAAAATTAACACCGGGGAGCTGTTTTTT. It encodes CASSSGTVKINTGELFF.

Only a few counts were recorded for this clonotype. CDR3 DNA: TGCGCCAGCAGCCAAGTTGGGGAGGCCTATAATTCACCCCTCCACTTT. It specifies CASSQVGEAYNSPLHF. This chain connects TRBV4-3 to TRBJ1-6, with D uncertain. The V and J ends lost 1 base and 2 bases respectively, with 9 bases between them. The CDR3 has 16 residues. From germline, CDR1 is LGHNA and CDR2 YSLEER.